Listed below are T cell receptor beta chains from one sample, sequenced in a study of beta chain features in type 1 diabetes. The data were produced by immunoSEQ multiplex PCR, yet TCRdb's version contains in-frame clones alone and is incomplete. The top ten clones hold approximately 0.02% of a sample with roughly 400,000 clones, approximately 16% of them seen once. Sequenced sample: naive CD4+ T cells from blood. Source of these receptors: a woman under 30 in good health. Each CDR3 is given with its conserved first and last residue. A D gene is named only where the DNA matches it firmly. A row's size may be missing; if present it is once, few, many or a size class.

>TRBD2|14|few|TRBJ2-1|TRBV29-1
TGCAGCGTTGATGAGCGGGAGGGCCGACTAGAGCAGTTCTTC
CSVDEREGRLEQFF
>.|13|.|TRBJ1-5|TRBV7-2
TGTGCCAGCAGCGTGGGGCCTAATCAGCCCCAGCATTTT
CASSVGPNQPQHF
>TRBD1|15|few|TRBJ1-2|TRBV30
TGTGCCTGGGCTCCGGGACAGGGACCTAACTATGGCTACACCTTC
CAWAPGQGPNYGYTF
>TRBD2|16|.|TRBJ2-5|TRBV7-2
TGTGCCAGCAGCGTACTAGCGGGAGGCGGCCAAGAGACCCAGTACTTC
CASSVLAGGGQETQYF
>.|16|.|TRBJ2-2|TRBV7-2
TGTGCCAGCAGCTTTGGCCCGGCAGGGGCATCCGGGGAGCTGTTTTTT
CASSFGPAGASGELFF
>.|16|.|TRBJ2-2|TRBV9
TGTGCCAGCAGCACCCGGACTAACTTGAACACCGGGGAGCTGTTTTTT
CASSTRTNLNTGELFF
>.|17|.|TRBJ2-5|TRBV27
TGTGCCAGCAGTCCGAGCCCCCACAGGGTCGGGTGGAAGACCCAGTACTTC
CASSPSPHRVGWKTQYF
>.|13|.|TRBJ2-7|TRBV25-1
TGTGCCAGCAGTGAATCGGGAGCCTACGAGCAGTACTTC
CASSESGAYEQYF
>.|11|.|TRBJ2-1|TRBV5-1
TGCGCCAGCAGCGGCAGGGCTGGGCAGTTCTTC
CASSGRAGQFF
>.|15|.|TRBJ2-1|TRBV5-1
TGCGCCAGCAGCTTGAGCCGGACTGATTTCAGTGAGCAGTTCTTC
CASSLSRTDFSEQFF
>.|16|.|TRBJ2-7|TRBV25-1
TGTGCCAGCAGTGAAATGGGGGGAGGTCGTTCCTACGAGCAGTACTTC
CASSEMGGGRSYEQYF
>.|16|few|TRBJ2-7|TRBV9
TGTGCCAGCAGCCCCGCACTGATGGGGACTTCGGAAGAGCAGTACTTC
CASSPALMGTSEEQYF
>TRBD2|16|.|TRBJ2-1|TRBV5-1
TGCGCCAGCAGCTTGACGGGACTAGCGGGAGGTGAAGAGCAGTTCTTC
CASSLTGLAGGEEQFF
>TRBD2|15|few|TRBJ2-7|TRBV30
TGTGCCTGGAGGACTAGCGGGTTGATCTCCTACGAGCAGTACTTC
CAWRTSGLISYEQYF
>TRBD1|14|.|TRBJ1-4|TRBV25-1
TGTGCCAGCAGCCACGGGACAGGTTATGAAAAACTGTTTTTT
CASSHGTGYEKLFF
>TRBD2|16|.|TRBJ2-5|TRBV29-1
TGCAGCGTTTACCCTCGGGGGGTTTCGGCAACAGAGACCCAGTACTTC
CSVYPRGVSATETQYF
>.|14|.|TRBJ1-2|TRBV7-9
TGTGCCAGCAGCTTAGCCCAGAGGAACTATGGCTACACCTTC
CASSLAQRNYGYTF
>.|13|few|TRBJ1-1|TRBV29-1
TGCAGCGTTGTGTCCGGTGGGCACACTGAAGCTTTCTTT
CSVVSGGHTEAFF
>.|14|few|TRBJ2-1|TRBV10-2
TGCGCCAGCATAGGTCAGGGCTTGAGCAATGAGCAGTTCTTC
CASIGQGLSNEQFF
>.|16|.|TRBJ2-7|TRBV4-2
TGTGCCAGCAGCCAAACCCCCGCCTCCGGCTCCTACGAGCAGTACTTC
CASSQTPASGSYEQYF